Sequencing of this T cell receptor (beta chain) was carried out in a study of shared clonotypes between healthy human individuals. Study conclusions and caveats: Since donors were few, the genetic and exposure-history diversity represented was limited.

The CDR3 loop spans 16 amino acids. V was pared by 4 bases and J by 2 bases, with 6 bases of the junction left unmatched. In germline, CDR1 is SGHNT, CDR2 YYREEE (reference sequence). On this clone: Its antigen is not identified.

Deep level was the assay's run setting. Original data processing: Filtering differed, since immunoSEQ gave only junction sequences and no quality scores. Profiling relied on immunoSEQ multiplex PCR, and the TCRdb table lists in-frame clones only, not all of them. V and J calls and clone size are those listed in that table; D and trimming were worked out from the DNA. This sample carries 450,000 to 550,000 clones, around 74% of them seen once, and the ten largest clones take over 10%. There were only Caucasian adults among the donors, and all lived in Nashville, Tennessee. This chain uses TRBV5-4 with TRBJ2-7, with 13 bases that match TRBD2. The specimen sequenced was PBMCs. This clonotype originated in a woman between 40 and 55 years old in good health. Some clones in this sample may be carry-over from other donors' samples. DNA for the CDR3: TGTGCCAGCAGCGCCGGGACTAGCGGGACCCCCTACGAGCAGTACTTC. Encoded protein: CASSAGTSGTPYEQYF.